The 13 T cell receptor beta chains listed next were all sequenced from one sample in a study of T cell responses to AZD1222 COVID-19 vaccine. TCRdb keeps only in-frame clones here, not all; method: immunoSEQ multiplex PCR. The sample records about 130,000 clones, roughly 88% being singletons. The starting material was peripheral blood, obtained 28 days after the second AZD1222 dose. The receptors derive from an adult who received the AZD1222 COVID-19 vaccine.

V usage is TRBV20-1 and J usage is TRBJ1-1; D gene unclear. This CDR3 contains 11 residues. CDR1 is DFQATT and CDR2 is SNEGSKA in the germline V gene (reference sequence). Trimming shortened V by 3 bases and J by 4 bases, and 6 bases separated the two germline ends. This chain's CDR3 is CSARRSTEAFF. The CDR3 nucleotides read TGCAGTGCTAGGAGGTCCACTGAAGCTTTCTTT.

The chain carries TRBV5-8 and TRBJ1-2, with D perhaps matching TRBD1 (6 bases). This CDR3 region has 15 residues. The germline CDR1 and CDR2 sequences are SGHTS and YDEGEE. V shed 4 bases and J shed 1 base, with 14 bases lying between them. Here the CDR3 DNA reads TGTGCCAGCAGCCTTGGTGGGACAATTAACTATGGCTACACCTTC. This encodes CASSLGGTINYGYTF.

CDR3 amino acids: CASTWDRNTEAFF. The CDR3, as DNA: TGTGCCAGCACCTGGGACAGAAACACTGAAGCTTTCTTT. The chain has TRBV7-2 and TRBJ1-1; 7 bases map to TRBD1. Trimming removed 7 bases from V and 2 bases from J; junction bases left unmatched: 4. Germline CDR1 is SGHTA and CDR2 is FQGNSA. This CDR3 spans 13 amino acids.

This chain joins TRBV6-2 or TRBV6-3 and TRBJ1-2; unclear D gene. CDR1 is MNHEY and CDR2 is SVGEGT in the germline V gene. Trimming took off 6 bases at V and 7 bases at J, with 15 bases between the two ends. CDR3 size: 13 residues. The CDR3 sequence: CASSPVPEAGYTF. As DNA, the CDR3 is TGTGCCAGCAGCCCCGTTCCGGAAGCTGGCTACACCTTC.

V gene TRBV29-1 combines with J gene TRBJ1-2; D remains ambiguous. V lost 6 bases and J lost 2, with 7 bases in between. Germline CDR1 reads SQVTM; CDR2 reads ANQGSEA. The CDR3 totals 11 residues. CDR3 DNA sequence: TGCAGCGTAGCCATGAACTATGGCTACACCTTC. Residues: CSVAMNYGYTF.

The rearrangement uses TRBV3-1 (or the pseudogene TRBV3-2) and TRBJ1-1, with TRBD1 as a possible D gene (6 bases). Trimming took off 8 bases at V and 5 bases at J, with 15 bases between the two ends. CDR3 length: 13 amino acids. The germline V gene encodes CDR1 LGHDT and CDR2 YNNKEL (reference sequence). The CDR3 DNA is TGTGCCAGCGCCCAGGGGTTCCGGACTGAAGCTTTCTTT. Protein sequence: CASAQGFRTEAFF.

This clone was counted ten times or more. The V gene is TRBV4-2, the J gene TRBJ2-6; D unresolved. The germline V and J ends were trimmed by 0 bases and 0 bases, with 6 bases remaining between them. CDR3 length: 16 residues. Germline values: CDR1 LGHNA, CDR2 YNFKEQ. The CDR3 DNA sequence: TGTGCCAGCAGCCAAGAGGATGTCTCTGGGGCCAACGTCCTGACTTTC. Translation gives CASSQEDVSGANVLTF.

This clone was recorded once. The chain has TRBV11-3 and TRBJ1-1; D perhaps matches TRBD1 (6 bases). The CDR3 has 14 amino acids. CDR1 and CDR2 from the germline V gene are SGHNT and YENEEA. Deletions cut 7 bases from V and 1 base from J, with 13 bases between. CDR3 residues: CASTRGGKNTEAFF. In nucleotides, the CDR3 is TGTGCCAGCACTCGGGGGGGCAAGAACACTGAAGCTTTCTTT.

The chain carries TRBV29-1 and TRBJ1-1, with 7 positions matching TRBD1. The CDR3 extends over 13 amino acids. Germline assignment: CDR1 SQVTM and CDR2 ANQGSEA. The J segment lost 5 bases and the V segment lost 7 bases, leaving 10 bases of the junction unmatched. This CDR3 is CSALRQGGTEAFF. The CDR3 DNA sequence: TGCAGCGCACTAAGACAGGGAGGGACTGAAGCTTTCTTT.

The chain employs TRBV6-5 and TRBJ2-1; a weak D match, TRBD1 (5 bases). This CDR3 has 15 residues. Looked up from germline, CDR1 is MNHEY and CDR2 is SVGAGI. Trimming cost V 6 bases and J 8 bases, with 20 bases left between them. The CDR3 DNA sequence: TGTGCCAGCAGCCGGACCTACGACAGTCAAGATGAGCAGTTCTTC. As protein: CASSRTYDSQDEQFF.

In nucleotides, the CDR3 is TGCAGTGCTAGTGAGGCGAACACCGGGGAGCTGTTTTTT. Translating gives CSASEANTGELFF. The chain is built from TRBV20-1 and TRBJ2-2, with D uncertain. V shed 3 bases and J shed 0 bases, with 5 bases lying between them. This CDR3 is built from 13 residues. Germline CDR1 DFQATT, CDR2 SNEGSKA (reference sequence).

CDR3 sequence: CASSQGDQPQHF. CDR3 DNA: TGTGCCAGCAGCCAAGGGGATCAGCCCCAGCATTTT. This chain links TRBV4-2 with TRBJ1-5; no firm D call. Trimming removed 1 base from V and 5 bases from J, with 3 bases in between. This CDR3 spans 12 amino acids. Germline V CDR1 and CDR2: LGHNA, YNFKEQ.

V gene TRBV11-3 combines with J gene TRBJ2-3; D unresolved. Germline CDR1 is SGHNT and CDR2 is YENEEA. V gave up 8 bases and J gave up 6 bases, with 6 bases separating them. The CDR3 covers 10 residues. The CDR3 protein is CASGRDTQYF. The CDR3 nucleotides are TGTGCCAGCGGTCGGGATACGCAGTATTTT.